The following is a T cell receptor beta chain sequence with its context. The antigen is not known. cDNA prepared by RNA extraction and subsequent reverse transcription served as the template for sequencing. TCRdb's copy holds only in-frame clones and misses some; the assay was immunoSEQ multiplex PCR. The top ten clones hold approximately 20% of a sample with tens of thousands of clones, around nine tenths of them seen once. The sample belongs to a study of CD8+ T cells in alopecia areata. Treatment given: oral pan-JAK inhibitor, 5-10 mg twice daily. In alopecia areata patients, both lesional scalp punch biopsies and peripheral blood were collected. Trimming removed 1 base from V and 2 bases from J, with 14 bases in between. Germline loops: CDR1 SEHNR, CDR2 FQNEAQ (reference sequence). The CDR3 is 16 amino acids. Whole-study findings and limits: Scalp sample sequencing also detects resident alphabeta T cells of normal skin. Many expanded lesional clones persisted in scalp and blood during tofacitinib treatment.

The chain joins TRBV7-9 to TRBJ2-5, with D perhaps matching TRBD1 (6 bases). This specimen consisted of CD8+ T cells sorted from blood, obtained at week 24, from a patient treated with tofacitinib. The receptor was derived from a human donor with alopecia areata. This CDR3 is CASSLVESGTQETQYF. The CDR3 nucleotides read TGTGCCAGCAGCTTAGTTGAGTCAGGGACACAAGAGACCCAGTACTTC.